Presented here are 32 T cell receptor beta chains from one specimen sequenced in a study of T-cell reconstitution after alpha-beta-depleted transplantation in children. Unique molecular identifiers featured in how the TCRbeta library was prepared. MiXCR, run by TCRdb on the PCR reads, gives a single entry per CDR3 protein. This sample has over 80,000 distinct CDR3 sequences, with under 25% found just once. Here the sequenced sample was PBMCs, taken before TCRalphabeta/CD19-depleted stem cell transplant. The receptor set was obtained from a boy aged 2 to 10 with acute lymphoblastic leukemia, due to receive a stem cell transplant.

Note on this clonotype: The junction does not match germline at one end; this may be a read error. The rearrangement links TRBV4-3 to TRBJ2-3; TRBD2 matches 12 bases. CDR1 and CDR2 from the germline V gene are LGHNA and YSLEER. The CDR3 sequence is 18 residues long. Here the CDR3 reads CSSSQDLAGGLLTDTQYF. CDR3 coding DNA: TGCTCCAGCAGCCAAGACCTAGCGGGAGGGCTACTGACAGATACGCAGTATTTT.

This clonotype came up a few times. The CDR3 coding sequence is TGCGCCAGCAGATCCGGGACAGGGTTCCATGGCTACACCTTC. This sequence encodes CASRSGTGFHGYTF. The gene calls are TRBV5-1 and TRBJ1-2, with 9 bases fitting TRBD1. V lost 5 bases and J lost 6; bases outside the gene matches: 8. The CDR3 contains 14 residues. Germline loops: CDR1 SGHRS, CDR2 YFSETQ.

The chain links TRBV29-1 to TRBJ1-1; tentatively, D is TRBD1 (5 bases). V shed 5 bases and J shed 7 bases, with 11 bases lying between them. The CDR3 length is 11 residues. CDR1 is SQVTM, CDR2 ANQGSEA, per germline. The CDR3 DNA reads as TGCAGCGTTTCTGGGGGGAGTGAAGCTTTCTTT. Protein sequence: CSVSGGSEAFF. Looking up the rest from reference TRBV29-1 and TRBJ1-1 gives the full variable domain: SAVISQKPSRDICQRGTSLTIQCQVDSQVTMMFWYRQQPGQSLTLIATANQGSEATYESGFVIDKFPISRPNLTFSTLTVSNMSPEDSSIYLCSVSGGSEAFFGQGTRLTVV.

This clonotype was picked up many times. The rearrangement uses TRBV10-3 and TRBJ2-5; 7 bases agree with TRBD2. Germline loops: CDR1 ENHRY, CDR2 SYGVKD. This CDR3 spans 16 amino acids. V was pared by 10 bases and J by 4 bases, with 18 bases of the junction left unmatched. CDR3 DNA sequence: TGTGCCACCTCGGAGCGGGACGCGTTCTTCGGAGAGACCCAGTACTTC. It specifies CATSERDAFFGETQYF.

V is TRBV6-1 and J is TRBJ2-1, with D perhaps matching TRBD2 (7 bases). Deletions cut 4 bases from V and 8 bases from J, with 27 bases between. Germline CDR1 MNHNS, CDR2 SASEGT. This CDR3 is built from 18 residues. This CDR3 is CASSVARGGRRTTDEQFF. The DNA for the CDR3 is TGTGCCAGCAGTGTAGCAAGGGGGGGGAGGAGGACAACCGATGAGCAGTTCTTC.

This clonotype has more than one count but fewer than ten. This chain links TRBV11-2 with TRBJ1-1; the D gene is possibly TRBD1 (6 bases). Germline lookup yields CDR1 SGHAT and CDR2 FQNNGV. Between the trimmed V and J ends, which lost 5 bases and 11 bases, there was a span of 18 bases. There are 13 residues in the CDR3. The CDR3 coding sequence is TGTGCCAGCAGCCCCTCAGGGGCTCCAGGGGCTTTCTTT. Residues: CASSPSGAPGAFF.

The chain is built from TRBV28 and TRBJ2-2, with 9 nucleotides matching TRBD2. V lost 6 bases, J lost 3 bases, and 5 bases stayed unmatched. Germline CDR1 reads MDHEN; CDR2 reads SYDVKM. The CDR3 is made up of 15 amino acids. For the CDR3, the DNA is TGTGCCAGCAGACGTACTAGCGGGTACACCGGGGAGCTGTTTTTT. This sequence encodes CASRRTSGYTGELFF.

At least ten counts were recorded for this clonotype. The rearrangement joins TRBV10-3 to TRBJ2-1; the match to TRBD2 covers 7 bases. CDR3 size: 15 residues. The trim removed 6 bases at V and 7 bases at J, leaving 12 bases unmatched. Germline V gene lookup returns CDR1 ENHRY and CDR2 SYGVKD. CDR3 protein: CAISGGAGRINEQFF. The CDR3 DNA follows: TGTGCCATCAGCGGGGGAGCGGGGAGAATAAATGAGCAGTTCTTC.

V and J are TRBV11-2 and TRBJ2-6; TRBD1 aligns across 9 bases. Germline V lookup: CDR1 SGHAT, CDR2 FQNNGV. J gave up 0 bases and V 5 bases, and 8 bases lay outside the gene matches. This CDR3 has 18 amino acids. CDR3 sequence reads: CASSVNRGLLSGANVLTF. Here the CDR3 DNA reads TGTGCCAGCAGCGTTAACAGGGGGCTGCTCTCTGGGGCCAACGTCCTGACTTTC.

This clonotype was detected many times. This chain uses TRBV5-1 with TRBJ2-2, with D tentatively TRBD2 (5 bases). Per germline, CDR1 SGHRS and CDR2 YFSETQ. The V and J ends lost 5 bases and 0 bases respectively, with 8 bases between them. The CDR3 is 14 amino acids. The CDR3 is CASREGANTGELFF. The CDR3 nucleotides are TGCGCCAGCAGAGAGGGTGCGAACACCGGGGAGCTGTTTTTT.

The rearrangement uses TRBV12-3 or TRBV12-4 and TRBJ2-6; no reliable D call. CDR3 size: 20 residues. Trimming took 6 bases from V and 0 from J, leaving 24 bases between them. The CDR3 sequence: CASSLAPSRSHGSGANVLTF. The DNA of the CDR3 is TGTGCCAGCAGCCTCGCTCCTTCGAGGAGCCATGGCTCTGGGGCCAACGTCCTGACTTTC.

The chain couples TRBV24-1 to TRBJ2-6, with TRBD1 identical over 7 bases. This CDR3 has 15 residues. Trimming at V came to 4 bases and at J to 4 bases, leaving 3 bases not matched to a gene. From germline, CDR1 is KGHDR and CDR2 SFDVKD. This CDR3 is CATSETGSGANVLTF. The CDR3 region has the DNA TGTGCCACCAGTGAGACAGGGTCCGGGGCCAACGTCCTGACTTTC.

The rearrangement links TRBV20-1 to TRBJ1-2; D remains ambiguous. The V and J ends lost 3 bases and 8 bases respectively, with 19 bases between them. Germline values: CDR1 DFQATT, CDR2 SNEGSKA (reference sequence). CDR3 length: 14 amino acids. The CDR3 nucleotides read TGCAGTGCTAGCCCCCATTCCCCCTCGTGGGGCTACACCTTC. Its protein product is CSASPHSPSWGYTF.

The chain employs TRBV7-7 and TRBJ2-2; TRBD2 matches 7 bases. The V and J ends lost 0 bases and 0 bases, in that order; junction bases with no gene match: 7. The CDR3 extends over 18 amino acids. Germline CDR1 reads SSHAT; CDR2 reads FNYEAQ (reference sequence). The CDR3 DNA reads as TGTGCCAGCAGCTTAGCGGCTAGCGGAGGGGCGAACACCGGGGAGCTGTTTTTT. Translating gives CASSLAASGGANTGELFF.

This clonotype was seen a handful of times. V and J are TRBV7-9 and TRBJ2-1, with 8 bases aligning to TRBD2. V dropped 5 bases and J dropped 4; count of bases not matched to a gene: 10. The CDR3 is made up of 16 amino acids. The germline V gene has CDR1 SEHNR and CDR2 FQNEAQ (reference sequence). This chain's CDR3 is CASSPPLAETYNEQFF. DNA of the CDR3: TGTGCCAGCAGCCCCCCACTAGCGGAGACTTACAATGAGCAGTTCTTC.

The chain combines TRBV5-1 with TRBJ2-7; maybe TRBD1 (5 bases). The CDR3 is 13 residues long. V shed 1 base and J shed 5 bases, with 10 bases lying between them. Germline V gene lookup returns CDR1 SGHRS and CDR2 YFSETQ. The CDR3 DNA sequence: TGCGCCAGCAGCTTGAAGGGGATCCACGAGCAGTACTTC. Translated: CASSLKGIHEQYF.

This clonotype was found a few times. The rearrangement links TRBV12-3 or TRBV12-4 to TRBJ2-5, with 9 bases aligning to TRBD2. The junction had 8 bases not matched to a gene; V was cut back by 5 bases and J by 4 bases. The CDR3 consists of 15 residues. The CDR3: CASSLTSGGGETQYF. The CDR3 region has the DNA TGTGCCAGCAGTCTGACTAGCGGAGGGGGAGAGACCCAGTACTTC.

This chain uses TRBV28 with TRBJ2-5, with 9 bases identical to TRBD2. The trim removed 6 bases at V and 7 bases at J, leaving 15 bases unmatched. CDR1 and CDR2 from the germline V gene are MDHEN and SYDVKM. CDR3 length: 16 amino acids. This chain's CDR3 is CASRPMTSGGRGTQYF. CDR3 sequence (DNA): TGTGCCAGCAGACCGATGACTAGCGGAGGGAGAGGGACCCAGTACTTC.

Note on this clonotype: This may arise from a read error, as a much more abundant clone is one base away. V and J are TRBV5-4 and TRBJ2-3; 9 bases align to TRBD1. The J call may be in error: the DNA end matches TRBJ1-5 better. CDR3 length: 19 amino acids. Germline lookup yields CDR1 SGHNT and CDR2 YYREEE (reference sequence). The CDR3 loop reads CASSSSGTTGTGRPDTQHF. As DNA, the CDR3 is TGTGCCAGCAGCTCGTCGGGGACAACCGGGACAGGGAGACCAGATACGCAGCATTTT.

A single count supports this clonotype. The V gene is TRBV11-2, the J gene TRBJ2-5, with 8 bases that match TRBD2. J lost 4 bases, V lost 5 bases, and 21 bases had no gene match. This CDR3 contains 19 residues. The V gene's germline CDR1 is SGHAT and CDR2 FQNNGV. For the CDR3, the DNA is TGTGCCAGCAGCCCCCGATCGGGAGGGAGCGGAGGGGCCCTAGAGACCCAGTACTTC. Translated: CASSPRSGGSGGALETQYF.

This clonotype has a handful of counts. The chain links TRBV28 to TRBJ1-1, with TRBD1 as a possible D gene (5 bases). CDR3 length: 15 residues. Trimming pared 4 bases from V and 5 bases from J, leaving 17 bases between. Germline assignment: CDR1 MDHEN and CDR2 SYDVKM. CDR3 loop: CASSSLSGDVTEAFF. The CDR3 DNA sequence: TGTGCCAGCAGTTCTTTATCCGGGGACGTTACTGAAGCTTTCTTT.

This clonotype was counted between two and nine times. The chain combines TRBV5-1 with TRBJ2-3; 8 bases are a match to TRBD1. The V segment lost 5 bases and the J segment 1 base; nucleotides outside the gene matches: 3. Germline CDR1 SGHRS, CDR2 YFSETQ. CDR3 length: 14 residues. The CDR3 protein is CASRPTGGTDTQYF. Here the CDR3 DNA reads TGCGCCAGCAGACCGACAGGGGGCACAGATACGCAGTATTTT.

This clonotype has just a few counts. The gene calls are TRBV25-1 and TRBJ2-1, with D maybe TRBD2 (5 bases). The length of the CDR3 is 15 residues. The ends were cut back, 7 bases at V and 1 base at J, with 14 bases in the middle. Germline V gives CDR1 MGHDK, CDR2 SYGVNS. CDR3 DNA sequence: TGTGCCAGCACTAGGGCCGGAGGTTCCTACAATGAGCAGTTCTTC. Its protein is CASTRAGGSYNEQFF.

V gene TRBV29-1 combines with J gene TRBJ1-2; D is unclear. V shed 5 bases and J shed 6 bases, with 13 bases lying between them. From germline, CDR1 is SQVTM and CDR2 ANQGSEA. This CDR3 is built from 12 residues. CDR3 in DNA: TGCAGCGTTTACACTACCAGTAATGGCTACACCTTC. It encodes CSVYTTSNGYTF.

The chain carries TRBV4-1 and TRBJ2-2; tentatively, D is TRBD2 (5 bases). The CDR3 is made up of 13 amino acids. Trimming took 3 bases from V and 4 from J, leaving 6 bases between them. Germline V CDR1 and CDR2: MGHRA, YSYEKL. CDR3 DNA sequence: TGCGCCAGCAGCCACACTAGCACCGGGGAGCTGTTTTTT. This gives the protein CASSHTSTGELFF.

The V gene is TRBV7-3, the J gene TRBJ2-1; D is perhaps TRBD1 (6 bases). CDR3 length equals 16 residues. Germline CDR1 reads SGHTA; CDR2 reads FQGTGA. V lost 5 bases and J lost 4, with 18 bases in between. CDR3 DNA sequence: TGTGCCAGCAGCCCTGGGACATTCGAGGGGTACAATGAGCAGTTCTTC. Its protein is CASSPGTFEGYNEQFF.

The chain is built from TRBV5-1 and TRBJ1-5, with D uncertain. Germline V gives CDR1 SGHRS, CDR2 YFSETQ. The CDR3 contains 12 residues. V was cut by 0 bases and J by 9 bases, with 7 bases left in between. Written as DNA, the CDR3 is TGCGCCAGCAGCTTGGACTCGGGGCCCCAGCATTTT. Translating gives CASSLDSGPQHF.

This rearrangement joins TRBV7-9 to TRBJ2-5; weak D call: TRBD2 (5 bases). V dropped 1 base and J dropped 2 bases, with 11 bases sitting between them. CDR1 is SEHNR and CDR2 is FQNEAQ in the germline V gene (reference sequence). The CDR3 is 15 amino acids. Here the CDR3 reads CASSLGGSSQETQYF. Written as DNA, the CDR3 is TGTGCCAGCAGCTTAGGCGGGTCATCTCAAGAGACCCAGTACTTC.

The sample holds a few counts of this clonotype. The V and J genes are TRBV3-1 and TRBJ2-7; TRBD2 matches at 9 bases. The CDR3 has 14 amino acids. V trimming: 4 bases; J trimming: 3 bases; junction bases outside the gene matches: 4. Per the germline V gene, CDR1 is LGHDT and CDR2 is YNNKEL (reference sequence). CDR3 in amino acids: CASSPLAGNYEQYF. CDR3 bases: TGTGCCAGCAGCCCCCTAGCGGGAAACTACGAGCAGTACTTC.

This rearrangement joins TRBV12-3 or TRBV12-4 to TRBJ2-1; 12 bases align to TRBD2. This CDR3 is built from 16 residues. With 5 bases clipped from V and 2 bases from J, the junction kept 4 bases outside the gene matches. CDR3 region: CASSKTSGGAYNEQFF. For the CDR3, the DNA is TGTGCCAGCAGTAAGACTAGCGGGGGCGCCTACAATGAGCAGTTCTTC.

The table lists this clonotype with a few counts. The CDR3 sequence is CASSQVRGGVNEQFF. CDR3 nucleotides: TGCGCCAGCAGCCAAGTGCGAGGAGGGGTCAATGAGCAGTTCTTC. The chain has TRBV4-1 and TRBJ2-1; D is perhaps TRBD2 (6 bases). CDR3 length: 15 residues. In germline, CDR1 is MGHRA, CDR2 YSYEKL. Trimming shortened V by 1 base and J by 6 bases, and 13 bases separated the two germline ends.

This chain links TRBV20-1 with TRBJ1-1; tentative D call: TRBD1 (6 bases). Between the trimmed V and J ends, which lost 0 bases and 1 base, there was a span of 9 bases. This CDR3 is built from 14 residues. Looked up from germline, CDR1 is DFQATT and CDR2 is SNEGSKA (reference sequence). Here the CDR3 reads CSARDPTGNTEAFF. DNA of the CDR3: TGCAGTGCTAGAGATCCGACAGGGAACACTGAAGCTTTCTTT.